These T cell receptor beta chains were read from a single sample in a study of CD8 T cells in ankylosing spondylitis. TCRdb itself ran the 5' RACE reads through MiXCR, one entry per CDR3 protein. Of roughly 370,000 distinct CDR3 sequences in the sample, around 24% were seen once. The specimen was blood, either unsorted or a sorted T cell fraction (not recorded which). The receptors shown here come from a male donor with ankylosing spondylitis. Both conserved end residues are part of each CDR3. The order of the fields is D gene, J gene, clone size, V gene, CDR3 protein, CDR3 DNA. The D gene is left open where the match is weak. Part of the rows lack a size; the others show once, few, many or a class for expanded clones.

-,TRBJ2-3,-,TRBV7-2,CASSLRVNLERTDTQYF,TGTGCCAGCAGCTTAAGAGTAAACTTAGAACGCACAGATACGCAGTATTTT
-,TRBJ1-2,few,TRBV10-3,CAISDRSGDGYTF,TGTGCCATCAGTGATAGATCGGGCGATGGCTACACCTTC
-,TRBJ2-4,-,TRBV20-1,CSARVTGENIQYF,TGCAGTGCTAGAGTGACGGGCGAAAACATTCAGTACTTC
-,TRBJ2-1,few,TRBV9,CASTVYGNEQFF,TGTGCCAGCACCGTATATGGCAATGAGCAGTTCTTC
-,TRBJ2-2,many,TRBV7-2,CASSPHMTGELFF,TGTGCCAGCAGTCCTCACATGACCGGGGAGCTGTTTTTT
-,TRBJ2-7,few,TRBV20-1,CSARAGLPPYEQYF,TGCAGTGCTAGAGCCGGGCTCCCCCCCTACGAGCAGTACTTC
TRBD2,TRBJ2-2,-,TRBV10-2,CASSGPGLAGTNTGELFF,TGCGCCAGCAGTGGCCCGGGACTAGCGGGGACGAACACCGGGGAGCTGTTTTTT
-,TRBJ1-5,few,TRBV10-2,CASSSGTAYQPQHF,TGCGCCAGCAGTTCCGGGACGGCGTATCAGCCCCAGCATTTT
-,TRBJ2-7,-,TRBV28,CASVRGRRTYEQYF,TGTGCCAGCGTGCGCGGCCGGAGGACCTACGAGCAGTACTTC
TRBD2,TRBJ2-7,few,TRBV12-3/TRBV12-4,CASSGLAGVTEQYF,TGTGCCAGCAGCGGGCTAGCGGGAGTGACCGAGCAGTACTTC
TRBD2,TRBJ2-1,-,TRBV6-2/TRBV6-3,CASSYLSGRTYNEQFF,TGTGCCAGCAGTTACCTGAGCGGGAGGACCTACAATGAGCAGTTCTTC
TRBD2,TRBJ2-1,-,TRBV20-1,CSARDRLAGVNEQFF,TGCAGTGCTAGAGATCGGCTAGCGGGAGTAAATGAGCAGTTCTTC
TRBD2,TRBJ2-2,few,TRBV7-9,CASSQLAGDIPELFF,TGTGCCAGCAGCCAACTAGCGGGAGATATCCCGGAGCTGTTTTTT
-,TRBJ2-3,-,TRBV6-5,CASSYSKWVTDTQYF,TGTGCCAGCAGTTACTCAAAGTGGGTCACAGATACGCAGTATTTT
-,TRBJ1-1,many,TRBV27,CASSPRTTNTEAFF,TGTGCCAGCAGTCCGCGGACAACGAACACTGAAGCTTTCTTT
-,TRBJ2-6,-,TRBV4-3,CASSQEFVHSGANVLTF,TGCGCCAGCAGCCAAGAATTTGTGCACTCTGGGGCCAACGTCCTGACTTTC
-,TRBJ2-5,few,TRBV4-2,CASSQTSNQETQYF,TGTGCCAGCAGCCAGACTAGTAACCAAGAGACCCAGTACTTC
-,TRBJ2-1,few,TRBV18,CASSPDGTWQFF,TGTGCCAGCTCACCAGACGGAACCTGGCAGTTCTTC
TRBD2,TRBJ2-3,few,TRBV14,CASSQWAGLAGADTQYF,TGTGCCAGCAGCCAATGGGCGGGACTAGCGGGAGCCGATACGCAGTATTTT
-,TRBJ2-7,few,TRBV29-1,CSVEDGQLYEQYF,TGCAGCGTTGAAGATGGGCAGCTTTACGAGCAGTACTTC
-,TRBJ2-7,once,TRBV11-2,CASSPDGLYEQYF,TGTGCCAGCAGCCCCGACGGACTTTACGAGCAGTACTTC
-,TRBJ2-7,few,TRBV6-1,CASFAGLRAYEQYF,TGTGCCAGCTTCGCGGGACTGAGAGCCTACGAGCAGTACTTC
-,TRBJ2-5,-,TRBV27,CASQTRVGETQYF,TGTGCCAGCCAAACTAGAGTTGGAGAGACCCAGTACTTC
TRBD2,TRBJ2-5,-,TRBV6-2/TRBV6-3,CASSYAQLAGSQYF,TGTGCCAGCAGTTACGCGCAGCTAGCGGGTTCCCAGTACTTC
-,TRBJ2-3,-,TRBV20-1,CSARSTVDTQYF,TGCAGTGCTAGGTCCACGGTAGATACGCAGTATTTT
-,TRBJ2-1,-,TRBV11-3,CASSFMSVPNEQFF,TGTGCCAGCAGCTTTATGTCTGTGCCCAATGAGCAGTTCTTC
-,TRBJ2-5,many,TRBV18,CASSPGQETQYF,TGTGCCAGCAGTCCAGGGCAAGAGACCCAGTACTTC
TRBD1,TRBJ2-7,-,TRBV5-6,CASSTDRPRYEQYF,TGTGCCAGCAGCACGGACAGGCCACGCTACGAGCAGTACTTC
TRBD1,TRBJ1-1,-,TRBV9,CASSPSGTGATEAFF,TGTGCCAGCAGCCCTTCCGGGACAGGGGCCACTGAAGCTTTCTTT
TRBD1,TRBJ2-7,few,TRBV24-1,CATSDTGGTYEQYF,TGTGCCACCAGTGACACAGGGGGAACCTACGAGCAGTACTTC
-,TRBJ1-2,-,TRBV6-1,CASSEAFGTQKIAYGYTF,TGTGCCAGCAGTGAAGCATTCGGGACCCAAAAGATAGCCTATGGCTACACCTTC
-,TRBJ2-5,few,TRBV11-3,CASSPRNSGETQYF,TGTGCCAGCAGCCCGAGGAATAGTGGAGAGACCCAGTACTTC
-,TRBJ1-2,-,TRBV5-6,CASSRTTGPGSYTF,TGTGCCAGCAGCCGTACGACAGGCCCTGGTAGCTACACCTTC
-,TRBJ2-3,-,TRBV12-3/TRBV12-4,CASRSSGTDTQYF,TGTGCCAGCAGGTCTTCGGGCACAGATACGCAGTATTTT
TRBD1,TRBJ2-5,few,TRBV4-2,CASSQVGQGSETQYF,TGTGCCAGCAGCCAGGTGGGACAGGGATCAGAGACCCAGTACTTC
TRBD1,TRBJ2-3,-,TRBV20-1,CSARGTGPADTQYF,TGCAGTGCTAGGGGGACAGGGCCCGCAGATACGCAGTATTTT
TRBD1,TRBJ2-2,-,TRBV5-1,CASSPDRGGTGELFF,TGCGCCAGCAGCCCTGACAGGGGAGGAACCGGGGAGCTGTTTTTT
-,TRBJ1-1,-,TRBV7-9,CASGGGGSEAFF,TGTGCCAGCGGGGGTGGGGGTTCTGAAGCTTTCTTT